This TCR beta chain was found in a study of cytomegalovirus exposure and HLA in healthy donors. Study-level points and caveats: A later analysis associated 15,000 or so TCR beta sequences with HLA alleles at a 0.05 false discovery rate.

60 Vbeta and 13 Jbeta primers were used in PCR. Original analysis: Later reanalysis found approximately 76 million unique TCR beta chains, around 10 million of them shared. Repertoires were generated with immunoSEQ multiplex PCR, while TCRdb's copy carries only in-frame clones and drops some. V, J and clone size are taken as reported in that table, and D and trimming were inferred from the DNA itself. Seen here are about 220,000 clones, roughly 82% observed once, and the top ten hold 4.5% to 7%. Per the germline V gene, CDR1 is SGDLS and CDR2 is YYNGEE. The CDR3 contains 14 residues. Trimming removed 0 bases at V and 9 bases at J, with 13 bases between. As regards this clone: Its antigen is not known. In the same sample, other DNA sequences code for this CDR3.

This TCR was sampled from a man in his forties or fifties in good health and CMV-seropositive. The specimen sequenced was PBMCs. V gene TRBV9 combines with J gene TRBJ2-1; perhaps TRBD2 as D (5 bases). In nucleotides, the CDR3 is TGTGCCAGCAGCGTAGCCGTCGGACGGGGTGAGCAGTTCTTC. It is translated as CASSVAVGRGEQFF.